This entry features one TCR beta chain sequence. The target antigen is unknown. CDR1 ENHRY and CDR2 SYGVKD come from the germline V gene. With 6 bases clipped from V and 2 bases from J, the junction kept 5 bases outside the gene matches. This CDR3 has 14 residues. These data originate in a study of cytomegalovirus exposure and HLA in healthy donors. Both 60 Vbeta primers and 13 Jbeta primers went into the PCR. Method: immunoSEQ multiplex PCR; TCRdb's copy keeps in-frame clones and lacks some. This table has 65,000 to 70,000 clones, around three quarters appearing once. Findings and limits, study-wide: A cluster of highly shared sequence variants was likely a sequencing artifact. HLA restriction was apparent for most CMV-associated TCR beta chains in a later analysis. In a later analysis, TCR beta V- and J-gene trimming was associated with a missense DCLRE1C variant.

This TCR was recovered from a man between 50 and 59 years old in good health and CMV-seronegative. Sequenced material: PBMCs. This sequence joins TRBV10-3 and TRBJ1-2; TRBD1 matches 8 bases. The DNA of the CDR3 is TGTGCCATCAGCGGGAGGACAGGGAACTATGGCTACACCTTC. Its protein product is CAISGRTGNYGYTF.